A single sample gave rise to the 12 T cell receptor beta chains below, sequenced in a study of monozygotic twins with inflammatory bowel disease. No DNA is given; TCRdb re-called the 5' RACE reads and lists each CDR3 protein once. Its listing shows 440,000 or so distinct CDR3 sequences. Material for sequencing was blood. These receptors were taken from a human donor with ulcerative colitis or Crohn's disease, or a healthy co-twin of an affected twin (not recorded which).

This chain uses TRBV2 with TRBJ2-3; TCRdb returns TRBD1, unconfirmable since there is no DNA. The length of the CDR3 is 14 residues. The germline V gene encodes CDR1 SNHLY and CDR2 FYNNEI. This chain's CDR3 is CASRYRGGTDTQYF.

The chain uses TRBV2 and TRBJ2-7. CDR1 is SNHLY, CDR2 FYNNEI, per germline. The CDR3 sequence is 13 residues long. The CDR3 loop reads CAMARTESYEQYF.

V gene TRBV12-3 or TRBV12-4 combines with J gene TRBJ1-1. The CDR3 has 13 residues. The CDR3 reads CASSPRRGESAFF.

CDR3 amino acids: CATSDTSAGGATDTQYF. The gene calls are TRBV24-1 and TRBJ2-3; TCRdb calls TRBD2, which cannot be checked without DNA. The CDR3 length is 17 residues. CDR1 is KGHDR and CDR2 is SFDVKD in the germline V gene.

The chain links TRBV7-9 to TRBJ2-5. The CDR3 has 14 amino acids. Germline V CDR1 and CDR2: SEHNR, FQNEAQ (reference sequence). The CDR3 sequence: CASSSREWGETQYF. The full variable domain, with the rest looked up from reference TRBV7-9 and TRBJ2-5, is DTGVSQNPRHKITKRGQNVTFRCDPISEHNRLYWYRQTLGQGPEFLTYFQNEAQLEKSRLLSDRFSAERPKGSFSTLEIQRTEQGDSAMYLCASSSREWGETQYFGPGTRLLVL.

V gene TRBV9 combines with J gene TRBJ2-3. There are 14 residues in the CDR3. CDR1 is SGDLS, CDR2 YYNGEE, per germline. The CDR3: CASSVAVSTDTQYF. The full variable domain, in which reference TRBV9 and TRBJ2-3 provide the parts outside the CDR3, is DSGVTQTPKHLITATGQRVTLRCSPRSGDLSVYWYQQSLDQGLQFLIQYYNGEERAKGNILERFSAQQFPDLHSELNLSSLELGDSALYFCASSVAVSTDTQYFGPGTRLTVL.

The chain has TRBV13 and TRBJ1-1. The CDR3 covers 14 residues. Germline V CDR1 and CDR2: PRHDT, FYEKMQ (reference sequence). The CDR3 sequence is CASNNGRMNTEAFF. Variable domain in full (rest from reference TRBV13 and TRBJ1-1): AAGVIQSPRHLIKEKRETATLKCYPIPRHDTVYWYQQGPGQDPQFLISFYEKMQSDKGSIPDRFSAQQFSDYHSELNMSSLELGDSALYFCASNNGRMNTEAFFGQGTRLTVV.

The rearrangement links TRBV5-1 to TRBJ1-2; TCRdb returns TRBD1, unconfirmable since there is no DNA. The CDR3 covers 14 residues. Germline loops: CDR1 SGHRS, CDR2 YFSETQ. CDR3 amino acids: CASSPGTRADGYTF.

The chain joins TRBV5-4 to TRBJ1-2; the D gene TCRdb calls, TRBD1, cannot be checked with no DNA. CDR3 length: 15 amino acids. CDR1 is SGHNT, CDR2 YYREEE, per germline (reference sequence). The CDR3 here is CASRLGDSSSYGYTF.

V gene TRBV5-4 combines with J gene TRBJ2-5; checking the TCRdb D call of TRBD1 is not possible without DNA. The V gene's germline CDR1 is SGHNT and CDR2 YYREEE (reference sequence). The CDR3 contains 16 residues. The CDR3 loop reads CASSPTLGQHQETQYF.

The chain couples TRBV2 to TRBJ1-4; TCRdb proposes TRBD1, but this gene call is untestable without DNA. There are 15 residues in the CDR3. Germline V gives CDR1 SNHLY, CDR2 FYNNEI. The CDR3 protein is CASSPPGTVNEKLFF.

This chain joins TRBV5-1 and TRBJ2-7; TCRdb's D gene call, TRBD1, goes unchecked for lack of DNA. Germline V gene sequence: CDR1 SGHRS, CDR2 YFSETQ. The CDR3 runs 15 residues. The CDR3 reads CASSLGLGTGYEQYF.